The 9 T cell receptor beta chains given below trace back to one sample, sequenced in a study of early stage breast cancer tumors. Assay used: immunoSEQ multiplex PCR; TCRdb lists only in-frame clones, some missing. The sample lists approximately 50,000 clones, 70% to 80% occurring once. The sample comprised blood. The receptors shown here come from a person aged 30-39 years with breast cancer.

V gene TRBV6-5 combines with J gene TRBJ1-1; tentatively, D is TRBD1 (6 bases). Germline-derived CDR1 and CDR2 are MNHEY and SVGAGI. The V and J ends lost 2 bases and 2 bases respectively, with 15 bases between them. This CDR3 has 16 amino acids. The CDR3 here is CASSYDQGPSNTEAFF. The CDR3 region has the DNA TGTGCCAGCAGTTACGACCAGGGGCCCTCAAACACTGAAGCTTTCTTT.

The rearrangement joins TRBV7-2 to TRBJ2-5, with 15 bases that match TRBD2. CDR3 length: 15 residues. J gave up 5 bases and V 6 bases, and 4 bases lay outside the gene matches. CDR1 and CDR2 from the germline V gene are SGHTA and FQGNSA. The CDR3 sequence is CASSSGLAGGETQYF. The CDR3 DNA sequence: TGTGCCAGCAGTTCTGGACTAGCGGGAGGGGAGACCCAGTACTTC.

The gene calls are TRBV10-1 and TRBJ1-1; TRBD1 might be the D (5 bases). In germline, CDR1 is WNHNN, CDR2 SYGVQD (reference sequence). The V gene lost 3 bases and the J gene lost 9 bases, with 14 bases spanning the gap. This CDR3 is 13 amino acids long. CDR3 in amino acids: CASSESMQGKAFF. CDR3 sequence (DNA): TGCGCCAGCAGTGAATCGATGCAGGGAAAAGCTTTCTTT.

The chain employs TRBV13 and TRBJ1-4; D gene unclear. CDR1 is PRHDT and CDR2 is FYEKMQ in the germline V gene (reference sequence). V was shortened by 4 bases and J by 2 bases, with 11 bases between the two germline ends. The CDR3 covers 15 residues. For the CDR3, the DNA is TGTGCCAGCAGCTCCCCGACCCCGACTAATGAAAAACTGTTTTTT. This codes for CASSSPTPTNEKLFF.

This chain joins TRBV6-1 and TRBJ1-5; 7 bases are a match to TRBD1. After removal of 7 bases from V and 4 bases from J, the junction contained 4 bases not matched to a gene. The germline V gene encodes CDR1 MNHNS and CDR2 SASEGT. The CDR3 has 13 residues. The CDR3 here is CASTGQLNQPQHF. CDR3 bases: TGTGCCAGCACGGGACAGTTAAATCAGCCCCAGCATTTT.

V gene TRBV4-2 combines with J gene TRBJ2-7; no definite D call. The CDR3 spans 13 residues. Germline V lookup: CDR1 LGHNA, CDR2 YNFKEQ. V was shortened by 0 bases and J by 5 bases, with 8 bases between the two germline ends. CDR3 sequence (DNA): TGTGCCAGCAGCCAAGATGGTATCGACGAGCAGTACTTC. Residues: CASSQDGIDEQYF.

This clone was observed once. J is TRBJ2-2 and V is TRBV7-2; D is uncertain. The CDR3 covers 15 residues. CDR1 is SGHTA, CDR2 FQGNSA, per germline. Trimming took 1 base from V and 4 from J, leaving 10 bases between them. The CDR3 region has the DNA TGTGCCAGCAGCTTAGATTTACGGCCCACCGGGGAGCTGTTTTTT. Translation: CASSLDLRPTGELFF.

The chain is built from TRBV5-1 and TRBJ1-2; D not certain. This CDR3 region has 13 residues. Trimming removed 4 bases from V and 0 bases from J, with 7 bases in between. Germline CDR1 and CDR2: SGHRS and YFSETQ. The chain's CDR3 is CASSPLANYGYTF. CDR3 DNA: TGCGCCAGCAGCCCTCTCGCTAACTATGGCTACACCTTC.

This rearrangement joins TRBV29-1 to TRBJ2-5, with TRBD1 matching over 11 bases. Germline CDR1 and CDR2: SQVTM and ANQGSEA. J lost 1 base, V lost 3 bases, and 7 bases had no gene match. The CDR3 runs to 16 residues. The CDR3 coding sequence is TGCAGCGTTGAGGATTTCGGGACAGGGGGCCAAGAGACCCAGTACTTC. Encoded protein: CSVEDFGTGGQETQYF.